The clone carrying this T cell receptor (beta chain) occurred many times. No antigen is known for it. CDR1 is SGHVS, CDR2 FNYEAQ, per germline. The ends were cut back, 1 base at V and 2 bases at J, with 13 bases in the middle. The CDR3 loop spans 16 amino acids. Molecular barcoding with unique molecular identifiers was used for the TCRbeta library. Each CDR3 protein gets one entry after TCRdb re-called the PCR reads with MiXCR. In the table there are roughly 280,000 distinct CDR3 sequences, around a tenth of which are singletons. The entry originates in a study of T-cell reconstitution after alpha-beta-depleted transplantation in children. Overall study findings and caveats: The origin of alpha-beta T cells about two months after transplant was reportedly several hundred expanded graft clones. Newly produced T cells mostly accounted for T-cell counts and diversity one year post-transplant. Recipient T cells and thymic progenitors that survived gave rise to the high TCRbeta diversity observed at day 60 in some patients.

The chain uses TRBV7-6 and TRBJ2-3; TRBD2 is a possible D gene (6 bases). The input for sequencing was peripheral blood, taken 180 days after TCRalphabeta/CD19-depleted stem cell transplant. This sequence originates from a male patient aged 2 to 9 who had a stem cell transplant for chronic granulomatous disease, so the T cells may come from the graft donor. In DNA form, the CDR3 reads TGTGCCAGCAGCTTAGGGACTAACTCATACACAGATACGCAGTATTTT. Translation: CASSLGTNSYTDTQYF.